The 30 T cell receptor beta chains below were found in one sample sequenced in a study of T cell clusters in autoimmune cytopenias. TRB was amplified by touch-down multiplex PCR, primer pools A and B combined. TCRdb re-called the multiplex PCR reads and gives one entry per CDR3 protein, without DNA. The sample holds fewer than 7,500 distinct CDR3 sequences. TRB amplification used approximately 250 ng of peripheral blood genomic DNA. This sample also belongs to another study, concerning T cell repertoires in aging, cancer and after chemotherapy.

Sequenced: peripheral blood. Source of these receptors: a human donor in good health.

In terms of frequency, this clonotype is medium-sized. J is TRBJ2-7 and V is TRBV30; TCRdb proposes TRBD2, but this gene call is untestable without DNA. This CDR3 is 15 amino acids long. CDR1 is GTSNPN, CDR2 SVGIG, per germline (reference sequence). The CDR3 spells CAWTQGLAGGLEQYF.

V and J are TRBV19 and TRBJ1-1; TCRdb reports TRBD1, a call that lacks DNA to check it against. This CDR3 is 13 amino acids long. Germline assignment: CDR1 LNHDA and CDR2 SQIVND (reference sequence). CDR3: CASSGTGATEAFF.

CDR3 in amino acids: CASSLGGIDTGELFF. The rearrangement uses TRBV5-1 and TRBJ2-2; TCRdb reports TRBD2, a call that lacks DNA to check it against. From germline, CDR1 is SGHRS and CDR2 YFSETQ. This CDR3 contains 15 residues.

V usage is TRBV19 and J usage is TRBJ1-5; TCRdb picks TRBD1, but there is no DNA to check that call. The CDR3 runs to 15 residues. The germline V gene has CDR1 LNHDA and CDR2 SQIVND (reference sequence). CDR3 region: CASNLGTGDFQPQHF.

This clonotype ranks as medium-sized in terms of frequency. The chain is built from TRBV29-1 and TRBJ1-3. The CDR3 covers 13 residues. The germline CDR1 and CDR2 sequences are SQVTM and ANQGSEA. CDR3 sequence: CSVAAIGGNTIYF.

This clonotype is medium-sized by frequency. J is TRBJ2-2 and V is TRBV19; the TCRdb D gene call, TRBD1, has no DNA to confirm it. The CDR3 runs to 14 residues. Germline CDR1 LNHDA, CDR2 SQIVND (reference sequence). The CDR3 spells CASSIGQLKISLFF.

J is TRBJ2-3 and V is TRBV7-9. There are 16 residues in the CDR3. From germline, CDR1 is SEHNR and CDR2 FQNEAQ (reference sequence). The CDR3 reads CASSTSGGSRTDTQYF.

The chain combines TRBV7-6 with TRBJ1-2. This CDR3 contains 14 residues. Germline CDR1 reads SGHVS; CDR2 reads FNYEAQ. This chain's CDR3 is CASSLGNMNYGYTF. The full variable domain, its missing parts supplied by reference TRBV7-6 and TRBJ1-2, is GAGVSQSPRYKVTKRGQDVALRCDPISGHVSLYWYRQALGQGPEFLTYFNYEAQQDKSGLPNDRFSAERPEGSISTLTIQRTEQRDSAMYRCASSLGNMNYGYTFGSGTRLTVV.

This clonotype is classed as medium-sized by frequency. V and J are TRBV12-3 or TRBV12-4 and TRBJ2-3; TCRdb lists TRBD1, though no DNA is available to test this call. CDR3 length equals 13 residues. CDR3 sequence: CASSYGATDTQYF.

The chain links TRBV30 to TRBJ2-7; TCRdb picks TRBD2, but there is no DNA to check that call. CDR3 length: 14 amino acids. Germline CDR1 is GTSNPN and CDR2 is SVGIG (reference sequence). CDR3: CAWSPGASSYEQYF.

The V gene is TRBV5-1, the J gene TRBJ2-2; TCRdb names TRBD2, which stays unverified in the absence of DNA. This CDR3 is built from 16 residues. CDR1 and CDR2 (germline): SGHRS, YFSETQ. This chain's CDR3 is CASRNGGLSNTGELFF.

CDR3 amino acids: CASSYGPQGVKETQYF. The chain employs TRBV6-6 and TRBJ2-5; TCRdb lists TRBD1, though no DNA is available to test this call. Germline CDR1 MNHNY, CDR2 SVGAGI (reference sequence). The CDR3 is 16 residues long.

This clonotype is identified as medium-sized from frequency. The genes are TRBV19 and TRBJ2-5; absent DNA, TCRdb's TRBD2 call cannot be checked. The CDR3 spans 16 residues. Germline-derived CDR1 and CDR2 are LNHDA and SQIVND (reference sequence). CDR3 residues: CASSIAASGAQETQYF.

V gene TRBV5-1 combines with J gene TRBJ2-5; without DNA, the TCRdb call of TRBD2 cannot be checked. This CDR3 has 14 residues. The germline V gene has CDR1 SGHRS and CDR2 YFSETQ. The chain's CDR3 is CASSSTSGGETQYF.

The chain couples TRBV13 to TRBJ2-1. Germline V gene lookup returns CDR1 PRHDT and CDR2 FYEKMQ (reference sequence). The CDR3 runs to 14 residues. This chain's CDR3 is CASSLDTVYNEQFF.

Frequency places this clonotype as medium-sized. The CDR3: CASSLGQGVSRTQYF. The chain uses TRBV13 and TRBJ2-5; TCRdb indicates TRBD1, and absent DNA this call remains unverified. Germline-derived CDR1 and CDR2 are PRHDT and FYEKMQ (reference sequence). The CDR3 length is 15 residues.

The gene calls are TRBV5-6 and TRBJ2-5; TCRdb's assignment of TRBD1 cannot be checked, as there is no DNA. Germline values: CDR1 SGHDT, CDR2 YYEEEE. The CDR3 sequence is 15 residues long. The CDR3: CASSKGQGATETQYF.

In terms of frequency, this clonotype is medium-sized. V is TRBV12-3 or TRBV12-4 and J is TRBJ2-2. This CDR3 region has 11 residues. The CDR3 loop is CASITGRELFF.

The CDR3 is CASSLAGTGATEQFF. This rearrangement joins TRBV6-2 or TRBV6-3 to TRBJ2-1; the D call of TRBD1 rests on TCRdb alone, since no DNA is present to check it. Looked up from germline, CDR1 is MNHEY and CDR2 is SVGEGT. CDR3 length: 15 amino acids.

J is TRBJ1-6 and V is TRBV6-6; the TCRdb D gene call, TRBD1, has no DNA to confirm it. Germline V gene lookup returns CDR1 MNHNY and CDR2 SVGAGI (reference sequence). The CDR3 has 16 amino acids. The CDR3 spells CASSYASPAPLSPLHF.

This chain links TRBV10-2 with TRBJ2-7. The CDR3 covers 11 residues. In germline, CDR1 is WSHSY, CDR2 SAAADI. The chain's CDR3 is CASSPSYEQYF.

In terms of frequency, this clonotype is medium-sized (0.01 to 0.1%). The chain carries TRBV27 and TRBJ2-3; the TRBD1 assignment by TCRdb is unverifiable without DNA. The CDR3 loop spans 14 amino acids. CDR1 and CDR2 from the germline V gene are MNHEY and SMNVEV (reference sequence). CDR3 protein: CASSWQGFTDTQYF.

The V and J genes are TRBV6-1 and TRBJ2-1; TCRdb names TRBD1, which stays unverified in the absence of DNA. Germline loops: CDR1 MNHNS, CDR2 SASEGT. The CDR3 contains 15 residues. CDR3 region: CASTLKGLGYNEQFF.

The genes are TRBV5-1 and TRBJ2-1. The germline gives CDR1 SGHRS, CDR2 YFSETQ. This CDR3 region has 13 residues. The CDR3 sequence is CASSLESYNEQFF. The entire variable domain, with the rest obtained from reference TRBV5-1 and TRBJ2-1, is as follows: KAGVTQTPRYLIKTRGQQVTLSCSPISGHRSVSWYQQTPGQGLQFLFEYFSETQRNKGNFPGRFSGRQFSNSRSEMNVSTLELGDSALYLCASSLESYNEQFFGPGTRLTVL.

The V call is TRBV18, the J call TRBJ1-5. CDR1 is KGHSH and CDR2 is LQKENI in the germline V gene. The CDR3 is 13 residues long. The CDR3 here is CASSPEGLQPQHF.

This clonotype ranks as medium-sized in terms of frequency. The chain combines TRBV6-6 with TRBJ2-5; TCRdb's D call, TRBD2, is unchecked because there is no DNA. The CDR3 length is 13 residues. CDR1 MNHNY and CDR2 SVGAGI come from the germline V gene (reference sequence). The CDR3 loop reads CASRAGRYETQYF.

V gene TRBV6-2 or TRBV6-3 combines with J gene TRBJ2-3; lacking DNA, the TRBD1 call made by TCRdb goes unchecked. This CDR3 has 16 amino acids. Germline CDR1 is MNHEY and CDR2 is SVGEGT. CDR3 protein: CASSPRASRGTDTQYF.

This clonotype is classed as medium-sized by frequency. The chain carries TRBV12-3 or TRBV12-4 and TRBJ1-2; the D call of TRBD1 rests on TCRdb alone, since no DNA is present to check it. The CDR3 length is 14 residues. This CDR3 reads CASSGGAGVYGYTF.

The chain has TRBV27 and TRBJ1-6. CDR3 length equals 17 residues. Germline-derived CDR1 and CDR2 are MNHEY and SMNVEV (reference sequence). Here the CDR3 reads CASSLGWQPFYNSPLHF.

The chain recombines TRBV5-4 with TRBJ1-1. Germline V gene lookup returns CDR1 SGHNT and CDR2 YYREEE (reference sequence). CDR3 length equals 13 residues. The CDR3 spells CASSVDKNTEAFF.